The 24 T cell receptor beta chains given below trace back to one sample, sequenced in a study of shared clonotypes between healthy human individuals. Produced via immunoSEQ multiplex PCR; TCRdb's table is partial and in-frame only. The sample holds 150,000 to 200,000 clones, approximately 92% seen once. Sequenced: naive CD4+ T cells sorted from blood. Subset described: CD45RA+ positively selected. These receptor sequences come from a woman in her twenties or thirties in good health.

The chain joins TRBV18 to TRBJ1-5; the D is unclear. V was trimmed by 2 bases and J by 5 bases, leaving 10 bases between them. This CDR3 spans 14 amino acids. Germline lookup yields CDR1 KGHSH and CDR2 LQKENI. The CDR3: CASSPEVTDQPQHF. CDR3 coding DNA: TGTGCCAGCTCACCAGAGGTGACGGATCAGCCCCAGCATTTT. The complete variable domain, with remaining parts taken from reference TRBV18 and TRBJ1-5, reads NAGVMQNPRHLVRRRGQEARLRCSPMKGHSHVYWYRQLPEEGLKFMVYLQKENIIDESGMPKERFSAEFPKEGPSILRIQQVVRGDSAAYFCASSPEVTDQPQHFGDGTRLSIL.

The V gene is TRBV5-1, the J gene TRBJ1-2, with D possibly being TRBD1 (5 bases). The CDR3 spans 18 residues. CDR1 SGHRS and CDR2 YFSETQ come from the germline V gene. V was clipped by 4 bases and J by 4 bases, with 26 bases between them. The CDR3 region is CASSPGPNDLKWSYGYTF. CDR3 DNA: TGCGCCAGCAGCCCGGGACCAAACGACCTGAAATGGAGCTATGGCTACACCTTC.

This chain links TRBV5-1 with TRBJ1-1; D remains ambiguous. The CDR3 contains 15 residues. Germline CDR1 SGHRS, CDR2 YFSETQ. Trimming removed 4 bases at V and 3 bases at J, with 16 bases between. CDR3 sequence reads: CASSPTGPRDTEAFF. Written as DNA, the CDR3 is TGCGCCAGCAGCCCGACCGGACCGAGGGACACTGAAGCTTTCTTT.

This clone is a singleton in its sample. V is TRBV7-9 and J is TRBJ1-4, with TRBD1 matching 7 bases. CDR1 is SEHNR, CDR2 FQNEAQ, per germline (reference sequence). This CDR3 region has 14 residues. The V gene end was trimmed by 3 bases and the J gene end by 5 bases; junction bases not matched to a gene: 3. The CDR3 region is CASSFGRGNEKLFF. CDR3 coding DNA: TGTGCCAGCAGCTTTGGCAGGGGGAATGAAAAACTGTTTTTT.

The J gene is TRBJ1-4, the V gene TRBV7-6; tentative D call: TRBD1 (6 bases). The V gene lost 5 bases and the J gene lost 4 bases, with 14 bases spanning the gap. This CDR3 is built from 15 residues. Per germline, CDR1 SGHVS and CDR2 FNYEAQ. This CDR3 is CASSPRTANNEKLFF. Written as DNA, the CDR3 is TGTGCCAGCAGCCCGCGGACAGCTAATAATGAAAAACTGTTTTTT.

The chain joins TRBV28 to TRBJ2-7; D is unclear. V lost 3 bases to trimming and J lost 6 bases, with 15 bases between them. There are 14 residues in the CDR3. Germline-derived CDR1 and CDR2 are MDHEN and SYDVKM. As DNA, the CDR3 is TGTGCCAGCAGTTTGGGGATTGGGCCCACCGAGCAGTACTTC. Protein product: CASSLGIGPTEQYF.

The V and J genes are TRBV5-4 and TRBJ2-7, with TRBD2 as a possible D gene (5 bases). CDR1 and CDR2 (germline): SGHNT, YYREEE (reference sequence). CDR3 size: 15 residues. V was clipped by 0 bases and J by 2 bases, with 12 bases between them. CDR3 in DNA: TGTGCCAGCAGCTTGGACCCCGGGATGACCTACGAGCAGTACTTC. Translating gives CASSLDPGMTYEQYF.

The rearrangement uses TRBV7-8 and TRBJ1-3; D may be TRBD1 (6 bases). The CDR3 has 15 amino acids. The V end was cut by 5 bases, the J end by 2 bases, with 13 bases between. Germline-derived CDR1 and CDR2 are SGHVS and FQNEAQ. The CDR3 loop reads CASSPAGGPGNTIYF. CDR3 DNA: TGTGCCAGCAGCCCTGCGGGGGGCCCTGGAAACACCATATATTTT. Full variable domain (missing parts from reference TRBV7-8 and TRBJ1-3): GAGVSQSPRYKVAKRGQDVALRCDPISGHVSLFWYQQALGQGPEFLTYFQNEAQLDKSGLPSDRFFAERPEGSVSTLKIQRTQQEDSAVYLCASSPAGGPGNTIYFGEGSWLTVV.

The chain couples TRBV10-3 to TRBJ2-3; 9 bases match TRBD1. V was pared by 6 bases and J by 7 bases, with 5 bases of the junction left unmatched. Germline CDR1 reads ENHRY; CDR2 reads SYGVKD. The CDR3 length is 13 residues. CDR3 DNA sequence: TGTGCCATCAGCGGGACAGGGATGAATACGCAGTATTTT. It translates to CAISGTGMNTQYF.

This rearrangement joins TRBV28 to TRBJ1-5; D unclear. Trimming pared 6 bases from V and 7 bases from J, leaving 13 bases between. Germline V gene lookup returns CDR1 MDHEN and CDR2 SYDVKM. The CDR3 totals 13 residues. In nucleotides, the CDR3 is TGTGCCAGCAGCGTCTTTATGGGGCAGCCCCAGCATTTT. Translation gives CASSVFMGQPQHF.

The gene calls are TRBV11-2 and TRBJ1-1; unclear D gene. There are 13 residues in the CDR3. V was pared by 1 base and J by 8 bases, with 11 bases between. CDR1 and CDR2 from the germline V gene are SGHAT and FQNNGV. The CDR3 reads CASSLGPTFEAFF. CDR3 bases: TGTGCCAGCAGCTTAGGACCAACCTTCGAAGCTTTCTTT.

The chain uses TRBV9 and TRBJ2-5; D ambiguous. This CDR3 is built from 14 residues. CDR1 SGDLS and CDR2 YYNGEE come from the germline V gene. With 4 bases removed from V and 5 bases from J, the gap between germline ends came to 15 bases. Here the CDR3 reads CASSPPGPGETQYF. The DNA for the CDR3 is TGTGCCAGCAGCCCTCCCGGACCCGGGGAGACCCAGTACTTC. The full variable domain, completed using reference TRBV9 and TRBJ2-5, is DSGVTQTPKHLITATGQRVTLRCSPRSGDLSVYWYQQSLDQGLQFLIQYYNGEERAKGNILERFSAQQFPDLHSELNLSSLELGDSALYFCASSPPGPGETQYFGPGTRLLVL.

CDR3 DNA sequence: TGTGCCAGCAGTTCGACTAGCGGGACCTACGAGCAGTACTTC. It specifies CASSSTSGTYEQYF. The rearrangement joins TRBV28 to TRBJ2-7, with 11 bases identical to TRBD2. CDR3 length equals 14 residues. The V gene end was trimmed by 4 bases and the J gene end by 2 bases; junction bases not matched to a gene: 1. Per the germline V gene, CDR1 is MDHEN and CDR2 is SYDVKM.

The chain recombines TRBV29-1 with TRBJ1-2; 8 nucleotides match TRBD1. Unmatched junction bases numbered 4, after V lost 7 bases and J lost 6 bases. CDR3 length: 11 residues. In germline, CDR1 is SQVTM, CDR2 ANQGSEA. CDR3 in DNA: TGCAGCGCCGGACAGGGAGATGGCTACACCTTC. It encodes CSAGQGDGYTF.

This sequence joins TRBV2 and TRBJ2-7, with 9 positions matching TRBD2. V trimming: 8 bases; J trimming: 2 bases; junction bases outside the gene matches: 4. Germline CDR1 SNHLY, CDR2 FYNNEI. The CDR3 covers 13 residues. The CDR3 region has the DNA TGTGCCAGCGTAGCGGGAGTCCCCTACGAGCAGTACTTC. This sequence encodes CASVAGVPYEQYF.

This chain connects TRBV18 to TRBJ2-2, with a weak D call TRBD2 (5 bases). This CDR3 contains 15 residues. Germline loops: CDR1 KGHSH, CDR2 LQKENI. V was shortened by 5 bases and J by 1 base, with 11 bases between the two germline ends. The CDR3 is CASSLSSGNTGELFF. DNA for the CDR3: TGTGCCAGCTCATTGTCCAGCGGGAACACCGGGGAGCTGTTTTTT.

The chain employs TRBV10-2 and TRBJ2-5; no clear D gene. With 8 bases removed from V and 0 bases from J, the gap between germline ends came to 16 bases. The CDR3 length is 15 residues. Germline CDR1 reads WSHSY; CDR2 reads SAAADI. In DNA, the CDR3 is TGCGCCAGCTGTAGTCACCAAGACTACCAAGAGACCCAGTACTTC. Translated, it gives CASCSHQDYQETQYF.

This clone was seen a single time. The CDR3 protein is CAWNSFRVGYTF. CDR3 DNA sequence: TGTGCCTGGAATAGCTTTCGGGTCGGCTACACCTTC. The chain combines TRBV30 with TRBJ1-2; no firm D call. Germline CDR1 and CDR2: GTSNPN and SVGIG (reference sequence). CDR3 size: 12 residues. V shed 4 bases and J shed 8 bases, with 14 bases lying between them.

This clone was detected once. The chain has TRBV9 and TRBJ2-3; TRBD2 aligns across 12 bases. This CDR3 comprises 16 residues. The germline V gene encodes CDR1 SGDLS and CDR2 YYNGEE. Trimming cost V 3 bases and J 3 bases; bases outside gene matches: 5. The CDR3 here is CASSGLAGGPTDTQYF. CDR3 DNA: TGTGCCAGCAGCGGCCTAGCGGGAGGGCCAACAGATACGCAGTATTTT.

The CDR3 is CASSSSGGEPQPQHF. The CDR3 bases are TGTGCCAGCAGCTCTAGCGGGGGGGAGCCTCAGCCCCAGCATTTT. The chain uses TRBV7-9 and TRBJ1-5; D may be TRBD1 (5 bases). CDR1 is SEHNR and CDR2 is FQNEAQ in the germline V gene (reference sequence). The CDR3 is 15 amino acids. The V and J ends lost 4 bases and 6 bases respectively, with 16 bases between them.

The chain joins TRBV19 to TRBJ2-6; D unclear. The CDR3 has 14 amino acids. Per germline, CDR1 LNHDA and CDR2 SQIVND (reference sequence). V was cut by 6 bases and J by 4 bases, with 10 bases left in between. In nucleotides, the CDR3 is TGTGCCAGTAGGACAACCTTAGGGGCCAACGTCCTGACTTTC. Protein: CASRTTLGANVLTF.

The V call is TRBV6-1, the J call TRBJ1-5; D is ambiguous. The V end lost 4 bases, the J end lost 0 bases, and 16 bases lay between the germline ends. The CDR3 extends over 17 amino acids. CDR1 is MNHNS and CDR2 is SASEGT in the germline V gene. In nucleotides, the CDR3 is TGTGCCAGCAGTGGTGAGACGGCTTTATATAGCAATCAGCCCCAGCATTTT. Protein sequence: CASSGETALYSNQPQHF.

V gene TRBV6-1 combines with J gene TRBJ1-2, with 7 nucleotides matching TRBD1. The V gene end was trimmed by 10 bases and the J gene end by 8 bases; junction bases not matched to a gene: 19. This CDR3 contains 15 residues. Germline CDR1 reads MNHNS; CDR2 reads SASEGT. The CDR3 here is CATSGGAGEVRGYTF. In DNA form, the CDR3 reads TGTGCCACCTCAGGGGGGGCAGGGGAGGTTAGAGGCTACACCTTC.

The gene calls are TRBV28 and TRBJ2-7, with TRBD1 matching over 9 bases. The CDR3 consists of 15 residues. The V segment lost 5 bases and the J segment 2 bases; nucleotides outside the gene matches: 7. The germline V gene has CDR1 MDHEN and CDR2 SYDVKM. Written as DNA, the CDR3 is TGTGCCAGCAGTGCGCCCGGGACAGGGACCTACGAGCAGTACTTC. Residues: CASSAPGTGTYEQYF.